Following are 3 T cell receptor beta chains from one sample sequenced in a study of graft-versus-host responses after intestinal transplantation. Method: immunoSEQ multiplex PCR; TCRdb's copy keeps in-frame clones and lacks some. The sample lists some 8,200 clones; 85% to 95% were seen once. This specimen consisted of PBMCs, obtained about 30 days after intestinal transplant. The receptors originated from a human patient who received an intestinal transplant, so some T cells may come from the graft donor.

V gene TRBV5-6 combines with J gene TRBJ2-7; TRBD1 matches 9 bases. Germline loops: CDR1 SGHDT, CDR2 YYEEEE. With 4 bases clipped from V and 5 bases from J, the junction kept 10 bases outside the gene matches. The length of the CDR3 is 15 residues. The CDR3 nucleotides read TGTGCCAGCAGCCCTAGGTGGGACAGGGCCCACGAGCAGTACTTC. Its protein is CASSPRWDRAHEQYF.

This rearrangement joins TRBV7-9 to TRBJ2-7; D is unclear. The germline gives CDR1 SEHNR, CDR2 FQNEAQ (reference sequence). The CDR3 loop spans 14 amino acids. Trimming removed 8 bases at V and 1 base at J, with 15 bases between. The CDR3 here is CASEPLTSSYEQYF. The CDR3 bases are TGTGCCAGCGAACCTCTAACCAGTTCCTACGAGCAGTACTTC.

The genes are TRBV6-6 and TRBJ2-1; D is uncertain. This CDR3 is built from 11 residues. Germline values: CDR1 MNHNY, CDR2 SVGAGI (reference sequence). Trimming left V 7 bases short and J 7 bases short, with 8 bases between. The chain's CDR3 is CASTGGNEQFF. CDR3 nucleotides: TGTGCCAGCACGGGCGGAAATGAGCAGTTCTTC.